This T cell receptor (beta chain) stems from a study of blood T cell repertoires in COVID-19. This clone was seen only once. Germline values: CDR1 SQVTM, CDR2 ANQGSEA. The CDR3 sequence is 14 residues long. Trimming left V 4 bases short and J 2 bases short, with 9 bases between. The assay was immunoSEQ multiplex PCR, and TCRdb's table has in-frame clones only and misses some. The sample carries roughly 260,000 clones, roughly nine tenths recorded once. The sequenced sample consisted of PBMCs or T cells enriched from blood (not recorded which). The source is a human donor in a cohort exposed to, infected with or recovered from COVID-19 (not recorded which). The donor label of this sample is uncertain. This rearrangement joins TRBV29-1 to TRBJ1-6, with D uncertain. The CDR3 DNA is TGCAGCGTTGGAGACGGAGCCTATAATTCACCCCTCCACTTT. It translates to CSVGDGAYNSPLHF.